Sequencing of this T cell receptor (beta chain) was carried out in a study of Ad26.COV2.S vaccination and SARS-CoV-2 variants. The assay was immunoSEQ multiplex PCR, and TCRdb's table has in-frame clones only and misses some. This sample has roughly 380,000 clones, with approximately 90% found just once. V lost 2 bases to trimming and J lost 0 bases, with 13 bases between them. CDR3 length equals 16 residues. Germline assignment: CDR1 KGHSY and CDR2 FQNENV. The genes are TRBV16 and TRBJ1-1; unclear D gene. The clonotype was recovered from a human donor who had recovered from COVID-19. The material was peripheral blood, obtained after recovery from COVID-19. CDR3 sequence: CASSQDAGLMNTEAFF. In DNA, the CDR3 is TGTGCCAGCAGCCAAGATGCCGGGCTTATGAACACTGAAGCTTTCTTT.